A single sample gave rise to the 31 T cell receptor beta chains below, sequenced in a study of blood T cell repertoires in COVID-19. Using immunoSEQ multiplex PCR, the repertoire was profiled, and TCRdb retains in-frame clones only, with some absent. The table records more than 150,000 clones, over 70% of them present only once. The sequenced sample was PBMCs or T cells enriched from blood (not recorded which). The source of these receptors is a man aged 55 to 70 who had been exposed to COVID-19.

This sequence joins TRBV5-1 and TRBJ2-6, with no clear D. Germline assignment: CDR1 SGHRS and CDR2 YFSETQ. V lost 0 bases and J 4 bases, leaving 8 bases between the germline ends. The CDR3 consists of 15 residues. CDR3 amino acids: CASSLGVAGANVLTF. The CDR3 region has the DNA TGCGCCAGCAGCTTGGGTGTGGCAGGGGCCAACGTCCTGACTTTC.

The chain couples TRBV11-2 to TRBJ2-1, with TRBD2 as a possible D gene (6 bases). This CDR3 is 16 amino acids long. V lost 3 bases to trimming and J lost 8 bases, with 20 bases between them. Germline lookup yields CDR1 SGHAT and CDR2 FQNNGV. CDR3 sequence: CASSFWRDASPDEQFF. CDR3 nucleotides: TGTGCCAGCAGCTTCTGGAGGGACGCCTCGCCCGATGAGCAGTTCTTC.

The rearrangement joins TRBV11-3 to TRBJ2-2; 14 bases match TRBD2. V was clipped by 5 bases and J by 3 bases; unmatched bases: 5. CDR1 is SGHNT, CDR2 YENEEA, per germline. The CDR3 contains 17 residues. DNA for the CDR3: TGTGCCAGCAGCCGACTAGCGGGAGGGGTCCACACCGGGGAGCTGTTTTTT. Protein sequence: CASSRLAGGVHTGELFF. Using reference TRBV11-3 and TRBJ2-2 for the parts outside the CDR3, the full variable domain is EAGVVQSPRYKIIEKKQPVAFWCNPISGHNTLYWYLQNLGQGPELLIRYENEEAVDDSQLPKDRFSAERLKGVDSTLKIQPAELGDSAVYLCASSRLAGGVHTGELFFGEGSRLTVL.

The chain uses TRBV24-1 and TRBJ2-7, with 9 bases identical to TRBD1. J gave up 4 bases and V 3 bases, and 9 bases lay outside the gene matches. The CDR3 extends over 16 amino acids. Germline assignment: CDR1 KGHDR and CDR2 SFDVKD. As DNA, the CDR3 is TGTGCCACCAGTGATCCCAAAGGGACAGGGTCTTACGAGCAGTACTTC. This gives the protein CATSDPKGTGSYEQYF.

The gene calls are TRBV11-3 and TRBJ2-1; 13 bases match TRBD2. Trimming at V came to 1 base and at J to 5 bases, leaving 2 bases not matched to a gene. The CDR3 runs 16 residues. In germline, CDR1 is SGHNT, CDR2 YENEEA. CDR3 sequence (DNA): TGTGCCAGCAGCTTAGTGGGACTAGCGGGACACAATGAGCAGTTCTTC. Its protein product is CASSLVGLAGHNEQFF.

V gene TRBV5-1 combines with J gene TRBJ2-7, with a possible D match to TRBD1 (6 bases). The V gene's germline CDR1 is SGHRS and CDR2 YFSETQ. The CDR3 sequence is 16 residues long. V was pared by 2 bases and J by 6 bases, with 21 bases between. The CDR3 DNA sequence: TGCGCCAGCAGCTTCGGCGTACGACAGGTAGGAAGCGAGCAGTACTTC. As protein: CASSFGVRQVGSEQYF. Based on the CDR3 plus reference TRBV5-1 and TRBJ2-7, the full variable domain is KAGVTQTPRYLIKTRGQQVTLSCSPISGHRSVSWYQQTPGQGLQFLFEYFSETQRNKGNFPGRFSGRQFSNSRSEMNVSTLELGDSALYLCASSFGVRQVGSEQYFGPGTRLTVT.

This clone was seen a single time. The rearrangement uses TRBV6-1 and TRBJ2-1; 14 nucleotides line up with TRBD2. Germline assignment: CDR1 MNHNS and CDR2 SASEGT. J gave up 9 bases and V 1 base, and 5 bases lay outside the gene matches. The CDR3 loop spans 16 amino acids. The CDR3 coding sequence is TGTGCCAGCAGTGAAGGGACTAGCGGGAGGATAACTGAGCAGTTCTTC. Residues: CASSEGTSGRITEQFF.

This clone was found a few times. The DNA of the CDR3 is TGCGCCAGCAGACCAACTAGCGGGAGATTGTGGGATACGCAGTATTTT. It specifies CASRPTSGRLWDTQYF. The chain employs TRBV5-1 and TRBJ2-3; 11 bases fit TRBD2. Germline V gene data show CDR1 as SGHRS and CDR2 as YFSETQ. Trimming at V came to 5 bases and at J to 6 bases, leaving 11 bases not matched to a gene. The CDR3 sequence is 16 residues long.

Turning to this clone: This specimen includes other DNA sequences encoding the same CDR3. The chain is built from TRBV2 and TRBJ1-1; TRBD1 is a possible D gene (5 bases). The CDR3 has 13 amino acids. CDR1 and CDR2 (germline): SNHLY, FYNNEI. V was clipped by 6 bases and J by 0 bases, with 8 bases between them. The CDR3 here is CASSTGLNTEAFF. CDR3 DNA sequence: TGTGCCAGCAGCACAGGTTTGAACACTGAAGCTTTCTTT.

The chain couples TRBV5-6 to TRBJ2-2, with 13 bases matching TRBD2. Germline CDR1 SGHDT, CDR2 YYEEEE. This CDR3 region has 17 residues. Germline trimming cut 0 bases from V and 3 bases from J; bases unmatched to any gene: 2. The DNA for the CDR3 is TGTGCCAGCAGCTTGGTCGGACTAGCGGGAGACACCGGGGAGCTGTTTTTT. Translating it yields CASSLVGLAGDTGELFF.

In this sample, this clone turned up once. V and J are TRBV13 and TRBJ2-5; TRBD2 agrees at 15 bases. The CDR3 consists of 17 residues. The junction had 9 bases not matched to a gene; V was cut back by 5 bases and J by 5 bases. Germline V lookup: CDR1 PRHDT, CDR2 FYEKMQ (reference sequence). CDR3 nucleotides: TGTGCCAGCAGCACCCGGACTAGCGGGAGGGCCTTGGAGACCCAGTACTTC. Translation gives CASSTRTSGRALETQYF.

This clone was seen a few times. The chain uses TRBV7-2 and TRBJ2-1; 11 positions match TRBD2. The CDR3 is 16 residues long. Trimming took 5 bases from V and 5 from J; bases not matched to a gene: 8. Germline V gene sequence: CDR1 SGHTA, CDR2 FQGNSA. CDR3 coding DNA: TGTGCCAGCAGCCCGGGTAGCGGGAGGGCAAACAATGAGCAGTTCTTC. Encoded protein: CASSPGSGRANNEQFF.

The V and J genes are TRBV27 and TRBJ1-2; D gene unclear. Per germline, CDR1 MNHEY and CDR2 SMNVEV (reference sequence). The CDR3 consists of 15 residues. With 2 bases removed from V and 0 bases from J, the gap between germline ends came to 10 bases. In DNA form, the CDR3 reads TGTGCCAGCAGTTTACGTGGCAGTACTAACTATGGCTACACCTTC. Its translation is CASSLRGSTNYGYTF.

This chain links TRBV29-1 with TRBJ1-3, with a weak D call TRBD1 (5 bases). CDR3 size: 13 residues. Trimming cost V 2 bases and J 4 bases, with 9 bases left between them. Germline lookup yields CDR1 SQVTM and CDR2 ANQGSEA. CDR3 DNA: TGCAGCGTTGAACAACAGGCGGGAAACACCATATATTTT. Protein product: CSVEQQAGNTIYF.

This clone was observed a few times. This rearrangement joins TRBV19 to TRBJ2-2; D unresolved. The CDR3 is 13 residues long. Trimming pared 3 bases from V and 3 bases from J, leaving 5 bases between. Germline-derived CDR1 and CDR2 are LNHDA and SQIVND (reference sequence). CDR3 region: CASSISDTGELFF. DNA for the CDR3: TGTGCCAGTAGTATTTCGGACACCGGGGAGCTGTTTTTT.

The chain has TRBV27 and TRBJ1-2, with 9 bases identical to TRBD1. The CDR3 contains 14 residues. The V segment lost 5 bases and the J segment 4 bases; nucleotides outside the gene matches: 5. Germline lookup yields CDR1 MNHEY and CDR2 SMNVEV (reference sequence). The CDR3 spells CASSLRDRAYGYTF. For the CDR3, the DNA is TGTGCCAGCAGTCTTCGGGACAGGGCCTATGGCTACACCTTC.

This clone is a singleton in its sample. The V gene is TRBV30, the J gene TRBJ1-4; 8 positions agree with TRBD1. Germline CDR1 is GTSNPN and CDR2 is SVGIG (reference sequence). This CDR3 spans 13 amino acids. J gave up 7 bases and V 5 bases, and 6 bases lay outside the gene matches. The DNA for the CDR3 is TGTGCCTGGGATGGTGGGACAGGTGAAAAACTGTTTTTT. Amino acids: CAWDGGTGEKLFF.

This clone has more than one count but fewer than ten. Other DNA sequences in this sample translate to the same CDR3. The V call is TRBV12-3 or TRBV12-4, the J call TRBJ2-7, with a possible D match to TRBD1 (5 bases). V was pared by 3 bases and J by 3 bases, with 9 bases between. The CDR3 is 13 residues long. The CDR3, as DNA: TGTGCCAGCAGTTTGGGGCAGAACTACGAGCAGTACTTC. Its protein is CASSLGQNYEQYF.

The chain uses TRBV7-2 and TRBJ2-3, with D tentatively TRBD1 (5 bases). Germline CDR1 and CDR2: SGHTA and FQGNSA. This CDR3 has 18 amino acids. Trimming shortened V by 0 bases and J by 0 bases, and 16 bases separated the two germline ends. The CDR3 coding sequence is TGTGCCAGCAGCTTAGCTTTGATGGGGCCAGGGAGCACAGATACGCAGTATTTT. Translated: CASSLALMGPGSTDTQYF.

This chain uses TRBV6-2 or TRBV6-3 with TRBJ2-7, with D tentatively TRBD1 (6 bases). Germline lookup yields CDR1 MNHEY and CDR2 SVGEGT. The germline V and J ends were trimmed by 2 bases and 5 bases, with 13 bases remaining between them. This CDR3 is built from 14 residues. DNA for the CDR3: TGTGCCAGCAGTTACACAGGGTCTAATAACGAGCAGTACTTC. Its protein product is CASSYTGSNNEQYF.

The V and J genes are TRBV27 and TRBJ1-4; 7 bases match TRBD1. V lost 7 bases to trimming and J lost 8 bases; unmatched junction nucleotides: 13. Germline CDR1 MNHEY, CDR2 SMNVEV (reference sequence). CDR3 length: 15 amino acids. The CDR3: CASTPRGQGGEKLFF. Here the CDR3 DNA reads TGTGCCAGCACCCCTCGTGGTCAGGGGGGCGAAAAACTGTTTTTT.

This clone came up a few times. The V call is TRBV9, the J call TRBJ1-1, with 10 bases that match TRBD1. CDR3 length equals 14 residues. The trim removed 0 bases at V and 4 bases at J, leaving 0 bases unmatched. In germline, CDR1 is SGDLS, CDR2 YYNGEE. The CDR3: CASSVGTGGTEAFF. Here the CDR3 DNA reads TGTGCCAGCAGCGTAGGGACAGGGGGCACTGAAGCTTTCTTT.

This clone was observed a handful of times. The chain combines TRBV19 with TRBJ2-5; 7 bases match TRBD2. V lost 2 bases, J lost 1 base, and 7 bases stayed unmatched. This CDR3 has 16 amino acids. Per germline, CDR1 LNHDA and CDR2 SQIVND (reference sequence). CDR3 nucleotides: TGTGCCAGTAGTATAATGGGGGGGGGAAGCCAAGAGACCCAGTACTTC. Encoded protein: CASSIMGGGSQETQYF.

The J gene is TRBJ2-7, the V gene TRBV19; the D gene is possibly TRBD1 (6 bases). The V and J ends lost 3 bases and 4 bases respectively, with 13 bases between them. CDR3 length equals 14 residues. Per germline, CDR1 LNHDA and CDR2 SQIVND (reference sequence). The CDR3 bases are TGTGCCAGTAGTATCTCCAGGGGCCCATACGAGCAGTACTTC. This encodes CASSISRGPYEQYF. The variable domain in full, completed from reference TRBV19 and TRBJ2-7, reads DGGITQSPKYLFRKEGQNVTLSCEQNLNHDAMYWYRQDPGQGLRLIYYSQIVNDFQKGDIAEGYSVSREKKESFPLTVTSAQKNPTAFYLCASSISRGPYEQYFGPGTRLTVT.

This clone was observed a single time. The rearrangement uses TRBV6-5 and TRBJ2-7; 9 nucleotides agree with TRBD1. V gave up 7 bases and J gave up 7 bases; unmatched junction bases: 8. Germline V gives CDR1 MNHEY, CDR2 SVGAGI. CDR3 length equals 13 residues. The CDR3 here is CASTGTGTREQYF. The CDR3 coding sequence is TGTGCCAGCACAGGGACAGGGACGCGGGAGCAGTACTTC.

This clone was observed at least ten times. The same CDR3 also results from other DNA sequences found in this sample. This chain joins TRBV5-1 and TRBJ2-7; 11 bases agree with TRBD1. The length of the CDR3 is 15 residues. The V segment lost 4 bases and the J segment 5 bases; nucleotides outside the gene matches: 8. Germline assignment: CDR1 SGHRS and CDR2 YFSETQ. CDR3 DNA: TGCGCCAGCAGCCTGGCGGGACAGGGGGGCAACGAGCAGTACTTC. Amino acids: CASSLAGQGGNEQYF.

This clone appeared a single time. The J gene is TRBJ1-2, the V gene TRBV5-1, with a tentative D call TRBD1 (5 bases). Germline CDR1 reads SGHRS; CDR2 reads YFSETQ. Trimming pared 0 bases from V and 5 bases from J, leaving 14 bases between. This CDR3 has 15 residues. The CDR3, as DNA: TGCGCCAGCAGCTTGGAGGTGGGGGGAGGATATGGCTACACCTTC. Residues: CASSLEVGGGYGYTF.

The chain recombines TRBV27 with TRBJ2-2; D call uncertain. With 0 bases removed from V and 5 bases from J, the gap between germline ends came to 10 bases. Per germline, CDR1 MNHEY and CDR2 SMNVEV (reference sequence). The CDR3 is 15 amino acids. The CDR3 sequence: CASSLSGGATGELFF. Written as DNA, the CDR3 is TGTGCCAGCAGTTTATCCGGCGGAGCAACCGGGGAGCTGTTTTTT.

The chain has TRBV7-6 and TRBJ1-3, with 7 nucleotides matching TRBD1. V was pared by 0 bases and J by 4 bases, with 6 bases of the junction left unmatched. CDR3 length equals 16 residues. Germline CDR1 is SGHVS and CDR2 is FNYEAQ. The CDR3 sequence: CASSLATGATGNTIYF. For the CDR3, the DNA is TGTGCCAGCAGCTTAGCAACAGGGGCTACCGGAAACACCATATATTTT.

The chain has TRBV6-1 and TRBJ1-2; D possibly corresponds to TRBD1 (5 bases). Germline loops: CDR1 MNHNS, CDR2 SASEGT. Trimming cost V 3 bases and J 7 bases, with 12 bases left between them. The CDR3 is 13 residues long. The CDR3 sequence: CASSDGGGFGYTF. The CDR3 DNA is TGTGCCAGCAGTGACGGGGGAGGTTTTGGCTACACCTTC.

This chain joins TRBV7-2 and TRBJ2-3; D unclear. V lost 3 bases to trimming and J lost 0 bases, with 4 bases between them. This CDR3 spans 13 amino acids. The germline gives CDR1 SGHTA, CDR2 FQGNSA. CDR3 protein: CASSFVSTDTQYF. Here the CDR3 DNA reads TGTGCCAGCAGCTTCGTTAGCACAGATACGCAGTATTTT.